This TCR beta chain was sequenced for a study of T cell responses to AZD1222 COVID-19 vaccine. The germline V gene encodes CDR1 SQVTM and CDR2 ANQGSEA. The ends were cut back, 6 bases at V and 10 bases at J, with 22 bases in the middle. This CDR3 comprises 14 residues. The method was immunoSEQ multiplex PCR; TCRdb's version includes in-frame clones alone and lacks a portion of them. This table has more than 100,000 clones, about 88% appearing once. J is TRBJ2-4 and V is TRBV29-1, with D possibly matching TRBD2 (5 bases). This specimen consisted of peripheral blood, obtained on day 0 of AZD1222 vaccination. The receptor's source is an adult in good health. CDR3 in DNA: TGCAGCGTCAATCCGGGATCTGCTTTGGGGATTCAGTACTTC. Protein sequence: CSVNPGSALGIQYF.